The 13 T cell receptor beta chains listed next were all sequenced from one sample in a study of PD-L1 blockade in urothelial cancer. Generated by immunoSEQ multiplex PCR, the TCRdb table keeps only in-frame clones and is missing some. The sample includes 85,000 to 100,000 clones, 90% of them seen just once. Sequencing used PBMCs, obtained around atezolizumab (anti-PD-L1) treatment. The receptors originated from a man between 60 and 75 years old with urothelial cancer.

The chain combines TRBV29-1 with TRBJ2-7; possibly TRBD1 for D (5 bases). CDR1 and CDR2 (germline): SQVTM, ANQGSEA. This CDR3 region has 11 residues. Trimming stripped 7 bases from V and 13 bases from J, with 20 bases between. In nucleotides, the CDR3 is TGCAGCGCTCGTGATGGGGCAGGGTCTTACTTC. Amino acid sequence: CSARDGAGSYF.

CDR3 in amino acids: CASSFRVGETQYF. The CDR3 DNA reads as TGTGCCAGCAGCTTCCGGGTTGGAGAGACCCAGTACTTC. The chain is built from TRBV7-2 and TRBJ2-5; D call uncertain. With 3 bases removed from V and 4 bases from J, the gap between germline ends came to 9 bases. Per germline, CDR1 SGHTA and CDR2 FQGNSA. There are 13 residues in the CDR3.

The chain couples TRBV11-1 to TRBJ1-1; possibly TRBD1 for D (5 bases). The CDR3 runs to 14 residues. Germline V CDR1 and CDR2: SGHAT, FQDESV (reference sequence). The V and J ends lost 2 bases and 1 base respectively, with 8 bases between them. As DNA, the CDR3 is TGTGCCAGCAGCTTAAGTAGGGGGAACACTGAAGCTTTCTTT. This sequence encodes CASSLSRGNTEAFF.

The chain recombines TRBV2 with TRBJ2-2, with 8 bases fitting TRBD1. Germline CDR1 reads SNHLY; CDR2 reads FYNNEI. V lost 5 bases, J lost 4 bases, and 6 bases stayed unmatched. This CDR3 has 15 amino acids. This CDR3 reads CASSPGGGGTGELFF. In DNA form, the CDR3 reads TGTGCCAGCAGTCCAGGGGGCGGCGGCACCGGGGAGCTGTTTTTT. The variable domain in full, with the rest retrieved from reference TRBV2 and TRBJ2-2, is EPEVTQTPSHQVTQMGQEVILRCVPISNHLYFYWYRQILGQKVEFLVSFYNNEISEKSEIFDDQFSVERPDGSNFTLKIRSTKLEDSAMYFCASSPGGGGTGELFFGEGSRLTVL.

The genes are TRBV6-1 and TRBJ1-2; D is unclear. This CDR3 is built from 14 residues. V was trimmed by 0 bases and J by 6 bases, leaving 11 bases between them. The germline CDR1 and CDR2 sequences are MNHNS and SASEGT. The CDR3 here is CASSEAGGRDGYTF. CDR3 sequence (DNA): TGTGCCAGCAGTGAAGCCGGAGGAAGAGATGGCTACACCTTC.

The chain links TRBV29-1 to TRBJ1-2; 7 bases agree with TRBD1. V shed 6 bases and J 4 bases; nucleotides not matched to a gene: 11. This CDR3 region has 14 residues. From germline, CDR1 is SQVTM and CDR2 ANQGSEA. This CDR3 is CSVSSSTGSYGYTF. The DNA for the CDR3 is TGCAGCGTCTCGAGCTCGACAGGGAGCTATGGCTACACCTTC.

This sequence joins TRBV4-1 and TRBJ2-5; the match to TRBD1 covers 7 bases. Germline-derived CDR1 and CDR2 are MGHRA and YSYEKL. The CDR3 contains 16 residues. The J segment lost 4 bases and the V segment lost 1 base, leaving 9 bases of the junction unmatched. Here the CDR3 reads CASSQVSLDRVETQYF. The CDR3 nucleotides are TGCGCCAGCAGCCAAGTTAGTCTTGACAGGGTAGAGACCCAGTACTTC.

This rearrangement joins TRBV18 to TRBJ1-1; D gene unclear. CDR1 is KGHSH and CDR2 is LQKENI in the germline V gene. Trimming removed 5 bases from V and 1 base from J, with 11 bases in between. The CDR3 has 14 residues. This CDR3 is CASSEHVENTEAFF. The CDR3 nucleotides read TGTGCCAGCTCAGAGCACGTTGAGAACACTGAAGCTTTCTTT.

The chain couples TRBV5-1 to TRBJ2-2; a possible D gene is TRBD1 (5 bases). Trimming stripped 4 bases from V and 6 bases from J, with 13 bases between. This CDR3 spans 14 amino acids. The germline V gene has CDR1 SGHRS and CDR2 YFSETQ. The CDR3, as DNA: TGCGCCAGCAGCGACAGTCCTCCGGCCGGGGAGCTGTTTTTT. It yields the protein CASSDSPPAGELFF. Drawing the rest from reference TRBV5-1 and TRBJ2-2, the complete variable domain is KAGVTQTPRYLIKTRGQQVTLSCSPISGHRSVSWYQQTPGQGLQFLFEYFSETQRNKGNFPGRFSGRQFSNSRSEMNVSTLELGDSALYLCASSDSPPAGELFFGEGSRLTVL.

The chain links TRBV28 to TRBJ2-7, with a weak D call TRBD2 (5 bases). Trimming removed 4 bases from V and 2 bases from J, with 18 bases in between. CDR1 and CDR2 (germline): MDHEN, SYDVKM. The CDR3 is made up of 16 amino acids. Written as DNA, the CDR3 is TGTGCCAGCAGTTCCTTCAGCCGGGGATCCCCCTACGAGCAGTACTTC. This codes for CASSSFSRGSPYEQYF.

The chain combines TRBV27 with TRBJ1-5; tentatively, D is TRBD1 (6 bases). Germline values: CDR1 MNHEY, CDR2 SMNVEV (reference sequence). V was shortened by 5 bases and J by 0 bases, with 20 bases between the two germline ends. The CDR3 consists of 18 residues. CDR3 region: CASSRSSKQGYSNQPQHF. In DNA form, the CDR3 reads TGTGCCAGCAGTAGATCATCAAAACAGGGTTATAGCAATCAGCCCCAGCATTTT.

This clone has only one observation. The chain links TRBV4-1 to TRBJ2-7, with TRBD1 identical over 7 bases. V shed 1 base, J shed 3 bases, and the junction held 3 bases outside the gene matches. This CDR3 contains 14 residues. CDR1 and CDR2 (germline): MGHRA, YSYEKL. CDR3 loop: CASSQVTGNYEQYF. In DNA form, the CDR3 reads TGCGCCAGCAGCCAAGTGACAGGGAACTACGAGCAGTACTTC.

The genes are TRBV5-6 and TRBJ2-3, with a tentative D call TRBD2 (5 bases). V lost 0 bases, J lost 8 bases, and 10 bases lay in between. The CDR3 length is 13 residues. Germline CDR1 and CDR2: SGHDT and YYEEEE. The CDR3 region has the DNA TGTGCCAGCAGCTTGGACGGGGTGCCTACGCAGTATTTT. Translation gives CASSLDGVPTQYF.